These 15 T cell receptor beta chains came from one sample sequenced in a study of blood T cell repertoires in COVID-19. The table came from immunoSEQ multiplex PCR; TCRdb's copy has only in-frame clones and leaves some out. This table holds 200,000 to 250,000 clones, approximately 90% found once. Sequencing was carried out using PBMCs or T cells enriched from blood (not recorded which). These receptors all stem from a woman aged 40 to 50 with acute COVID-19.

The V call is TRBV7-6, the J call TRBJ2-3, with D maybe TRBD1 (5 bases). Per the germline V gene, CDR1 is SGHVS and CDR2 is FNYEAQ. Trimming shortened V by 5 bases and J by 3 bases, and 15 bases separated the two germline ends. The CDR3 loop spans 15 amino acids. This CDR3 reads CASSDSFRSTDTQYF. The CDR3 nucleotides read TGTGCCAGCAGCGACAGTTTTCGGTCGACAGATACGCAGTATTTT.

The chain combines TRBV4-3 with TRBJ2-5; D possibly corresponds to TRBD2 (6 bases). The CDR3 is 15 residues long. The germline V gene encodes CDR1 LGHNA and CDR2 YSLEER. Trimming shortened V by 5 bases and J by 4 bases, and 17 bases separated the two germline ends. Here the CDR3 DNA reads TGCGCCAGCAGCGGAGGGACTGGCAAGGTAGAGACCCAGTACTTC. This codes for CASSGGTGKVETQYF.

The J gene is TRBJ2-3, the V gene TRBV7-9; 12 bases line up with TRBD2. The germline V gene has CDR1 SEHNR and CDR2 FQNEAQ (reference sequence). V lost 5 bases, J lost 1 base, and 10 bases stayed unmatched. The CDR3 sequence is 18 residues long. The chain's CDR3 is CASSLLTTSGGRTDTQYF. CDR3 DNA sequence: TGTGCCAGCAGCCTTCTCACAACTAGCGGGGGGCGCACAGATACGCAGTATTTT. Full variable domain (missing parts from reference TRBV7-9 and TRBJ2-3): DTGVSQNPRHKITKRGQNVTFRCDPISEHNRLYWYRQTLGQGPEFLTYFQNEAQLEKSRLLSDRFSAERPKGSFSTLEIQRTEQGDSAMYLCASSLLTTSGGRTDTQYFGPGTRLTVL.

J is TRBJ1-2 and V is TRBV5-6; D possibly corresponds to TRBD1 (6 bases). Deletions cut 4 bases from V and 4 bases from J, with 23 bases between. Germline V gives CDR1 SGHDT, CDR2 YYEEEE. The CDR3 runs 17 residues. CDR3: CASSIRDMGWGFYGYTF. CDR3 nucleotides: TGTGCCAGCAGCATCCGGGACATGGGTTGGGGCTTCTATGGCTACACCTTC.

This chain joins TRBV30 and TRBJ2-5; 8 bases line up with TRBD1. The CDR3 extends over 14 amino acids. The V and J ends lost 6 bases and 3 bases, in that order; junction bases with no gene match: 9. Germline V gene data show CDR1 as GTSNPN and CDR2 as SVGIG (reference sequence). The CDR3 nucleotides are TGTGCCTGCGGCCCCAGGGGGCCTGAAGAGACCCAGTACTTC. Translating it yields CACGPRGPEETQYF.

This chain connects TRBV5-4 to TRBJ1-1; no reliable D call. V lost 0 bases and J lost 11, with 17 bases in between. This CDR3 is 14 amino acids long. CDR1 and CDR2 (germline): SGHNT, YYREEE (reference sequence). This chain's CDR3 is CASSLDQATAGAFF. The CDR3 DNA sequence: TGTGCCAGCAGCTTGGATCAGGCCACTGCGGGGGCTTTCTTT.

The chain links TRBV28 to TRBJ1-2, with a tentative D call TRBD1 (5 bases). Trimming pared 6 bases from V and 2 bases from J, leaving 22 bases between. Germline values: CDR1 MDHEN, CDR2 SYDVKM. The CDR3 has 17 amino acids. CDR3 sequence reads: CASSVMGEAAGNYGYTF. CDR3 DNA sequence: TGTGCCAGCAGCGTTATGGGGGAGGCCGCCGGGAACTATGGCTACACCTTC.

Comment on this clone: The same CDR3 is also encoded by other DNA sequences in this sample. The chain carries TRBV5-1 and TRBJ1-1; D call uncertain. CDR1 and CDR2 from the germline V gene are SGHRS and YFSETQ. V was clipped by 0 bases and J by 0 bases, with 9 bases between them. This CDR3 is 15 amino acids long. The CDR3 coding sequence is TGCGCCAGCAGCTTGGCCGCGGGCATGAACACTGAAGCTTTCTTT. Translating it yields CASSLAAGMNTEAFF. Filled out from reference TRBV5-1 and TRBJ1-1, the complete variable domain reads KAGVTQTPRYLIKTRGQQVTLSCSPISGHRSVSWYQQTPGQGLQFLFEYFSETQRNKGNFPGRFSGRQFSNSRSEMNVSTLELGDSALYLCASSLAAGMNTEAFFGQGTRLTVV.

The V gene is TRBV5-1, the J gene TRBJ2-7, with D perhaps matching TRBD1 (5 bases). From germline, CDR1 is SGHRS and CDR2 YFSETQ. The CDR3 extends over 14 amino acids. The V and J ends lost 4 bases and 2 bases respectively, with 13 bases between them. CDR3 sequence (DNA): TGCGCCAGCAGCGAAAAGACAGTGACCTACGAGCAGTACTTC. Its translation: CASSEKTVTYEQYF. The full variable domain, completed using reference TRBV5-1 and TRBJ2-7, is KAGVTQTPRYLIKTRGQQVTLSCSPISGHRSVSWYQQTPGQGLQFLFEYFSETQRNKGNFPGRFSGRQFSNSRSEMNVSTLELGDSALYLCASSEKTVTYEQYFGPGTRLTVT.

This chain links TRBV7-9 with TRBJ1-3; D unresolved. V was trimmed by 4 bases and J by 0 bases, leaving 22 bases between them. Germline CDR1 SEHNR, CDR2 FQNEAQ (reference sequence). The CDR3 is 19 amino acids. CDR3 DNA sequence: TGTGCCAGCAGCTCCCCGCGTGGGCAGCATCTGAGCTCTGGAAACACCATATATTTT. Translating gives CASSSPRGQHLSSGNTIYF.

The gene calls are TRBV29-1 and TRBJ1-2, with a tentative D call TRBD1 (6 bases). Looked up from germline, CDR1 is SQVTM and CDR2 is ANQGSEA. V was trimmed by 7 bases and J by 6 bases, leaving 12 bases between them. CDR3 length: 11 residues. CDR3 protein: CSGISGDGYTF. The CDR3 DNA is TGCAGCGGTATTTCAGGGGATGGCTACACCTTC.

The CDR3 reads CASSPTPGGYTF. CDR3 DNA: TGTGCCAGCAGTCCCACCCCCGGTGGCTACACCTTC. The chain joins TRBV28 to TRBJ1-2, with D unclear. Trimming cost V 5 bases and J 7 bases, with 11 bases left between them. Germline V lookup: CDR1 MDHEN, CDR2 SYDVKM. The CDR3 consists of 12 residues.

The gene calls are TRBV29-1 and TRBJ1-3, with D perhaps matching TRBD1 (5 bases). The germline V and J ends were trimmed by 5 bases and 0 bases, with 8 bases remaining between them. CDR3 size: 13 residues. Germline CDR1 reads SQVTM; CDR2 reads ANQGSEA. CDR3 in amino acids: CSVRGNSGNTIYF. The CDR3, as DNA: TGCAGCGTTCGGGGGAACTCTGGAAACACCATATATTTT.

CDR3 residues: CASSSTSGHTGELFF. CDR3 DNA: TGCGCCAGCAGCTCGACTAGCGGGCACACCGGGGAGCTGTTTTTT. The chain links TRBV5-1 to TRBJ2-2, with 10 bases aligning to TRBD2. V lost 3 bases and J lost 3; bases outside the gene matches: 2. This CDR3 has 15 amino acids. Germline-derived CDR1 and CDR2 are SGHRS and YFSETQ.

The J gene is TRBJ2-1, the V gene TRBV19, with 10 positions matching TRBD1. J lost 6 bases, V lost 3 bases, and 2 bases had no gene match. Germline CDR1 LNHDA, CDR2 SQIVND (reference sequence). The CDR3 is 14 amino acids. The CDR3 loop is CASSIRTGGNEQFF. The CDR3 nucleotides read TGTGCCAGTAGTATTCGGACAGGGGGCAATGAGCAGTTCTTC.